This T cell receptor beta chain was sequenced in a study of tumor and adjacent non-tumor tissue in lung cancer. The template was RNA from unsorted bulk tissue. The normal lung tissue was taken more than 3 cm from the tumor edge. As regards this clonotype: Relative to the germline gene, one junction end is altered; a read error may explain this.

This CDR3 contains 13 residues. Germline values: CDR1 SGHAT, CDR2 FQNNGV. Three rounds of nested PCR, following a modified ARM-PCR protocol, produced the TCRbeta library. Each CDR3 protein gets one entry after TCRdb re-called the multiplex PCR reads with MiXCR. The sample contains about 98,000 distinct CDR3 sequences, approximately 80% of which appear only once. The sample consisted of distant non-tumor lung tissue. J is TRBJ2-1 and V is TRBV11-2; D is ambiguous. The sequence was obtained from a man between 60 and 70 years old with small cell lung cancer. The CDR3 nucleotides are TGTGCCAGCAGCCTAGAGGCGGCCAATGAGCAGTTCTTC. Translated: CASSLEAANEQFF.